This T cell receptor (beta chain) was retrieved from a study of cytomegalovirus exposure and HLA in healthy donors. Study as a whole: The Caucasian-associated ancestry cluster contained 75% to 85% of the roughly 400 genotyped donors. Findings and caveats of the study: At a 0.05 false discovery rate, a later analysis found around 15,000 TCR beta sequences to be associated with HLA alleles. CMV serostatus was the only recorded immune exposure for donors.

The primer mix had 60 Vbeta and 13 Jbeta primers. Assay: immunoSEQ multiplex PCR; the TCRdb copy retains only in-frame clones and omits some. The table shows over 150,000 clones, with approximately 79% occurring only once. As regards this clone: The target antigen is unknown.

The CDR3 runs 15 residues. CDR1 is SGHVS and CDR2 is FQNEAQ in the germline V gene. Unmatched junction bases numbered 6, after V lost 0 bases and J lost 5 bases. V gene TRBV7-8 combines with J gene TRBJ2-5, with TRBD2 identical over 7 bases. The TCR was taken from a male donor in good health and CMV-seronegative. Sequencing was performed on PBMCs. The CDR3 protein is CASSLAVAGAETQYF. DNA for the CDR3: TGTGCCAGCAGCTTAGCTGTAGCGGGCGCTGAGACCCAGTACTTC.